A single sample gave rise to the 27 T cell receptor beta chains below, sequenced in a study of blood T cell repertoires in COVID-19. TCRdb keeps only in-frame clones here, not all; method: immunoSEQ multiplex PCR. The data hold under 250,000 clones, with approximately 80% observed a single time. Sequenced sample: peripheral blood. These TCRs come from a human donor in a cohort sampled during active COVID-19.

V is TRBV9 and J is TRBJ2-5; 7 bases align to TRBD1. The trim removed 0 bases at V and 0 bases at J, leaving 11 bases unmatched. The CDR3 has 18 residues. Looked up from germline, CDR1 is SGDLS and CDR2 is YYNGEE. DNA for the CDR3: TGTGCCAGCAGCGTAGCGCAGACAGGGTTTTCGTACCAAGAGACCCAGTACTTC. Encoded protein: CASSVAQTGFSYQETQYF. Full variable domain (rest looked up from reference TRBV9 and TRBJ2-5): DSGVTQTPKHLITATGQRVTLRCSPRSGDLSVYWYQQSLDQGLQFLIQYYNGEERAKGNILERFSAQQFPDLHSELNLSSLELGDSALYFCASSVAQTGFSYQETQYFGPGTRLLVL.

The chain is built from TRBV2 and TRBJ1-4; 8 bases agree with TRBD1. The CDR3 is 15 amino acids. Trimming cost V 5 bases and J 6 bases; bases outside gene matches: 8. Germline V CDR1 and CDR2: SNHLY, FYNNEI. CDR3 amino acids: CASSLQGARDEKLFF. The CDR3 DNA reads as TGTGCCAGCAGTCTCCAGGGGGCGCGAGATGAAAAACTGTTTTTT.

In DNA form, the CDR3 reads TGCAGCGTTGAAGATCCAGGGGATGGCTACACCTTC. It translates to CSVEDPGDGYTF. The rearrangement uses TRBV29-1 and TRBJ1-2, with D possibly being TRBD1 (6 bases). This CDR3 has 12 amino acids. Germline V lookup: CDR1 SQVTM, CDR2 ANQGSEA. V was trimmed by 0 bases and J by 6 bases, leaving 8 bases between them.

The CDR3 DNA reads as TGTGCCAGCAGCTTAGGGGGACAGTCCTACGAGCAGTACTTC. Its protein is CASSLGGQSYEQYF. The V gene is TRBV11-2, the J gene TRBJ2-7; TRBD1 matches at 7 bases. The CDR3 is 14 amino acids. J was trimmed by 1 base and V by 1 base; bases with no gene match: 1. Per the germline V gene, CDR1 is SGHAT and CDR2 is FQNNGV.

J is TRBJ1-2 and V is TRBV30, with 7 bases matching TRBD1. V trimming: 6 bases; J trimming: 5 bases; junction bases outside the gene matches: 9. The CDR3 runs 13 residues. Germline V gene sequence: CDR1 GTSNPN, CDR2 SVGIG (reference sequence). The CDR3 region is CACGQGEVYGYTF. The CDR3 DNA reads as TGTGCCTGTGGGCAGGGGGAGGTTTATGGCTACACCTTC.

The rearrangement links TRBV11-3 to TRBJ2-2, with TRBD2 as a possible D gene (6 bases). The V end lost 1 base, the J end lost 1 base, and 7 bases lay between the germline ends. Germline V lookup: CDR1 SGHNT, CDR2 YENEEA. The CDR3 runs to 15 residues. This CDR3 is CASSLGLVNTGELFF. The CDR3 DNA follows: TGTGCCAGCAGCTTAGGACTAGTGAACACCGGGGAGCTGTTTTTT.

In its sample, this clone was seen once. This rearrangement joins TRBV7-9 to TRBJ1-5; D unclear. Germline lookup yields CDR1 SEHNR and CDR2 FQNEAQ (reference sequence). V lost 2 bases, J lost 6 bases, and 14 bases lay in between. The CDR3 contains 15 residues. DNA for the CDR3: TGTGCCAGCAGCTTAAGCGCTGGAGATGGTCAGCCCCAGCATTTT. Protein: CASSLSAGDGQPQHF.

The rearrangement joins TRBV4-3 to TRBJ1-1, with 9 bases identical to TRBD1. This CDR3 has 15 amino acids. Germline lookup yields CDR1 LGHNA and CDR2 YSLEER. V was clipped by 3 bases and J by 5 bases; unmatched bases: 7. Here the CDR3 DNA reads TGCGCCAGCAGCCAGCGGACAGGGGTTATTACTGAAGCTTTCTTT. Translation gives CASSQRTGVITEAFF.

The rearrangement joins TRBV12-3 or TRBV12-4 to TRBJ2-7, with TRBD1 as a possible D gene (6 bases). The V gene lost 7 bases and the J gene lost 5 bases, with 12 bases spanning the gap. This CDR3 spans 12 amino acids. CDR3 sequence (DNA): TGTGCCAGCACGGCGACAGGAAACGAGCAGTACTTC. This codes for CASTATGNEQYF.

V gene TRBV15 combines with J gene TRBJ1-4, with D hard to call. Per germline, CDR1 LNHNV and CDR2 YYDKDF (reference sequence). The CDR3 extends over 15 amino acids. Between the trimmed V and J ends, which lost 1 base and 7 bases, there was a span of 13 bases. The CDR3 DNA follows: TGTGCCACCAGCAGAGGGACTCCCAGGAGTGAAAAACTGTTTTTT. It specifies CATSRGTPRSEKLFF.

There are a few counts of this clone. The V call is TRBV3-1 (or the pseudogene TRBV3-2), the J call TRBJ2-2, with 12 nucleotides matching TRBD2. V shed 2 bases, J shed 11 bases, and the junction held 6 bases outside the gene matches. The germline V gene encodes CDR1 LGHDT and CDR2 YNNKEL (reference sequence). The CDR3 consists of 15 residues. The CDR3 loop is CASSQPRTSGIELFF. CDR3 DNA: TGTGCCAGCAGCCAACCAAGGACTAGCGGGATTGAGCTGTTTTTT.

The rearrangement uses TRBV7-6 and TRBJ2-1, with 9 bases identical to TRBD1. Germline V gives CDR1 SGHVS, CDR2 FNYEAQ. The CDR3 loop spans 16 amino acids. J was trimmed by 4 bases and V by 0 bases; bases with no gene match: 4. The CDR3 spells CASSLAGQGIYNEQFF. The CDR3 DNA reads TGTGCCAGCAGCTTAGCGGGACAGGGCATATACAATGAGCAGTTCTTC.

This chain links TRBV5-1 with TRBJ1-1, with 10 bases matching TRBD1. CDR1 SGHRS and CDR2 YFSETQ come from the germline V gene. V lost 4 bases and J lost 6; bases outside the gene matches: 12. CDR3 length: 16 amino acids. CDR3 nucleotide sequence: TGCGCCAGCAGCCTCGGCATATGGGACAGGGGCCCTGAAGCTTTCTTT. It is translated as CASSLGIWDRGPEAFF.

This clone has at least ten counts. The same CDR3 arises from other DNA sequences in this sample as well. V usage is TRBV5-1 and J usage is TRBJ1-3; possible D gene TRBD1, 6 bases. The V gene's germline CDR1 is SGHRS and CDR2 YFSETQ. V was trimmed by 0 bases and J by 8 bases, leaving 15 bases between them. The CDR3 contains 15 residues. The CDR3 DNA is TGCGCCAGCAGCTTGGCCGGCAGGGGCGCTGACACCATATATTTT. Translation: CASSLAGRGADTIYF.

J is TRBJ2-7 and V is TRBV5-4, with D possibly being TRBD2 (5 bases). The CDR3 length is 14 residues. V lost 0 bases, J lost 0 bases, and 7 bases lay in between. Germline CDR1 reads SGHNT; CDR2 reads YYREEE (reference sequence). CDR3 region: CASSLARGSYEQYF. CDR3 nucleotides: TGTGCCAGCAGCTTGGCCCGGGGCTCCTACGAGCAGTACTTC.

The V call is TRBV6-5, the J call TRBJ2-7; D is possibly TRBD2 (6 bases). CDR3 length: 15 residues. Trimming pared 6 bases from V and 2 bases from J, leaving 17 bases between. The germline V gene encodes CDR1 MNHEY and CDR2 SVGAGI. CDR3 sequence: CASRDYSGSPYEQYF. The CDR3 DNA is TGTGCCAGCAGGGACTATAGCGGTTCTCCCTACGAGCAGTACTTC.

The chain has TRBV4-2 and TRBJ1-4; D perhaps matches TRBD1 (5 bases). Germline assignment: CDR1 LGHNA and CDR2 YNFKEQ. The CDR3 extends over 14 amino acids. With 0 bases removed from V and 8 bases from J, the gap between germline ends came to 10 bases. The CDR3 spells CASSQEIAGEKLFF. The CDR3 nucleotides are TGTGCCAGCAGCCAAGAAATCGCAGGGGAAAAACTGTTTTTT.

For the CDR3, the DNA is TGTGCCAGCAGTGAGACACAGGGTTCTGGAAACACCATATATTTT. It specifies CASSETQGSGNTIYF. The V call is TRBV6-1, the J call TRBJ1-3; TRBD1 is a possible D gene (6 bases). The CDR3 sequence is 15 residues long. Germline values: CDR1 MNHNS, CDR2 SASEGT. The V gene lost 3 bases and the J gene lost 1 base, with 10 bases spanning the gap.

This clone was counted at least ten times. This chain links TRBV7-2 with TRBJ1-1; 7 bases line up with TRBD1. Losses at the gene ends were 5 bases for V and 1 base for J; bases not matched to a gene: 7. The CDR3 spans 15 residues. The germline V gene encodes CDR1 SGHTA and CDR2 FQGNSA. The chain's CDR3 is CASSRPGQSNTEAFF. As DNA, the CDR3 is TGTGCCAGCAGCCGTCCGGGACAGTCGAACACTGAAGCTTTCTTT.

CDR3 DNA sequence: TGTGCCAGCAGCTTTGTGGGACAGGGAAACATTCAGTACTTC. It translates to CASSFVGQGNIQYF. The J gene is TRBJ2-4, the V gene TRBV7-9; the match to TRBD1 covers 9 bases. The ends lost 3 bases at V and 6 bases at J; junction bases unmatched: 3. This CDR3 has 14 residues. CDR1 is SEHNR and CDR2 is FQNEAQ in the germline V gene (reference sequence).

V gene TRBV6-1 combines with J gene TRBJ1-3, with D unresolved. Trimming removed 3 bases at V and 0 bases at J, with 3 bases between. Germline V gene lookup returns CDR1 MNHNS and CDR2 SASEGT. The CDR3 length is 13 residues. This chain's CDR3 is CASSDLSGNTIYF. The CDR3 coding sequence is TGTGCCAGCAGTGACCTCTCTGGAAACACCATATATTTT.

The rearrangement joins TRBV11-2 to TRBJ2-3; 13 bases line up with TRBD2. V shed 5 bases and J 6 bases; nucleotides not matched to a gene: 8. Germline CDR1 is SGHAT and CDR2 is FQNNGV. The CDR3 sequence is 16 residues long. The CDR3 protein is CASSRLAGGLVDTQYF. The CDR3 DNA follows: TGTGCCAGCAGCCGACTAGCGGGGGGCCTGGTCGATACGCAGTATTTT.

The chain links TRBV27 to TRBJ2-1; 10 positions match TRBD1. The CDR3 runs to 14 residues. Trimming cost V 6 bases and J 4 bases; bases outside gene matches: 3. CDR1 and CDR2 from the germline V gene are MNHEY and SMNVEV (reference sequence). CDR3 in amino acids: CASSSGQGYNEQFF. CDR3 in DNA: TGTGCCAGCAGCTCGGGACAGGGGTACAATGAGCAGTTCTTC.

The chain carries TRBV7-2 and TRBJ1-6, with 9 bases matching TRBD1. The CDR3 sequence is 15 residues long. Germline lookup yields CDR1 SGHTA and CDR2 FQGNSA. V dropped 8 bases and J dropped 9; count of bases not matched to a gene: 11. CDR3 in amino acids: CASGRAGTGSSPLHF. The CDR3 nucleotides are TGTGCCAGCGGACGTGCTGGGACAGGGAGTTCACCCCTCCACTTT.

The rearrangement joins TRBV5-5 to TRBJ2-7, with TRBD1 matching over 10 bases. The length of the CDR3 is 17 residues. Germline CDR1 and CDR2: SGHKS and YYEKEE (reference sequence). After removal of 0 bases from V and 5 bases from J, the junction contained 11 bases not matched to a gene. The CDR3 nucleotides are TGTGCCAGCAGCTTGGCCTCGGGGACAGGGGTTTTAGACGAGCAGTACTTC. Its protein is CASSLASGTGVLDEQYF. Full variable domain (outside the CDR3, taken from reference TRBV5-5 and TRBJ2-7): DAGVTQSPTHLIKTRGQQVTLRCSPISGHKSVSWYQQVLGQGPQFIFQYYEKEERGRGNFPDRFSARQFPNYSSELNVNALLLGDSALYLCASSLASGTGVLDEQYFGPGTRLTVT.

CDR3 sequence (DNA): TGTGCCAGCTCACCAAGAACGGACTATGGCTACACCTTC. It translates to CASSPRTDYGYTF. This chain uses TRBV18 with TRBJ1-2; D is unresolved. Trimming removed 2 bases at V and 3 bases at J, with 7 bases between. The length of the CDR3 is 13 residues. CDR1 and CDR2 from the germline V gene are KGHSH and LQKENI.

V and J are TRBV30 and TRBJ1-5; the D is unclear. Trimming removed 3 bases at V and 7 bases at J, with 16 bases between. Germline CDR1 reads GTSNPN; CDR2 reads SVGIG (reference sequence). The length of the CDR3 is 14 residues. CDR3 coding DNA: TGTGCCTGGAGAAAACGCGGGGAGTGGCAGCCCCAGCATTTT. The encoded protein is CAWRKRGEWQPQHF.